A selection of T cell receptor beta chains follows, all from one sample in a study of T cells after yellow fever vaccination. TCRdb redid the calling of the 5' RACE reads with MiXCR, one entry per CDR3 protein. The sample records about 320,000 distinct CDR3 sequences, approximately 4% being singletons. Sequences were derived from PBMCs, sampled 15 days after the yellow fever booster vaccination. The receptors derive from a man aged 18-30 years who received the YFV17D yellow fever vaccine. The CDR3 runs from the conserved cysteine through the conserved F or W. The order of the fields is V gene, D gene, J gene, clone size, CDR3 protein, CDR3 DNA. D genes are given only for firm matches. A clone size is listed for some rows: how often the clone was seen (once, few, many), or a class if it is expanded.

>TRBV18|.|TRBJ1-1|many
CASTPTTGTEAFF
TGTGCCAGCACCCCAACGACGGGTACTGAAGCTTTCTTT
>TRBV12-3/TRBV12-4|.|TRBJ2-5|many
CASSSPGVRETQYF
TGTGCCAGCAGTTCTCCAGGGGTCCGAGAGACCCAGTACTTC
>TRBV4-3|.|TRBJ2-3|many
CASSQGGSITDTQYF
TGCGCCAGCAGCCAAGGGGGATCGATCACAGATACGCAGTATTTT
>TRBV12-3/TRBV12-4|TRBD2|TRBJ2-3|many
CASMFGGGDTQYF
TGTGCCAGCATGTTTGGGGGGGGAGATACGCAGTATTTT
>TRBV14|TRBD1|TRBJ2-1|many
CASSLRDRGKSEQFF
TGTGCCAGCAGCCTTAGGGACAGGGGGAAAAGTGAGCAGTTCTTC
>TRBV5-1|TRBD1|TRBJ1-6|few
CASRPGQGVSPLHF
TGCGCCAGCCGCCCGGGACAGGGTGTCTCACCCCTCCACTTT
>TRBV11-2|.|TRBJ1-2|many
CASSRPNTGLSGGYTF
TGTGCCAGCAGCCGTCCGAATACAGGGCTGTCGGGTGGCTACACCTTC
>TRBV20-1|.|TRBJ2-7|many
CSARDRGTSIYEQYF
TGCAGTGCTAGAGATAGGGGGACCTCCATCTACGAGCAGTACTTC
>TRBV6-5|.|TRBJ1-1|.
CASSYNGGLAEAFF
TGTGCCAGCAGTTACAACGGGGGCCTTGCTGAAGCTTTCTTT
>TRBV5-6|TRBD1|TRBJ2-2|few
CASSPGQVGNTGELFF
TGTGCCAGCAGCCCGGGACAGGTGGGAAACACCGGGGAGCTGTTTTTT
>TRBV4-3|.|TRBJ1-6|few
CASSQEPYGEGSPLHF
TGCGCCAGCAGCCAAGAACCATACGGGGAAGGTTCACCCCTCCACTTT
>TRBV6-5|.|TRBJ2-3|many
CASSYRQYSTDTQYF
TGTGCCAGCAGTTACAGACAGTATTCCACAGATACGCAGTATTTT
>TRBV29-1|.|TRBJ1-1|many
CSVTVMNTEAFF
TGCAGCGTTACTGTAATGAACACTGAAGCTTTCTTT